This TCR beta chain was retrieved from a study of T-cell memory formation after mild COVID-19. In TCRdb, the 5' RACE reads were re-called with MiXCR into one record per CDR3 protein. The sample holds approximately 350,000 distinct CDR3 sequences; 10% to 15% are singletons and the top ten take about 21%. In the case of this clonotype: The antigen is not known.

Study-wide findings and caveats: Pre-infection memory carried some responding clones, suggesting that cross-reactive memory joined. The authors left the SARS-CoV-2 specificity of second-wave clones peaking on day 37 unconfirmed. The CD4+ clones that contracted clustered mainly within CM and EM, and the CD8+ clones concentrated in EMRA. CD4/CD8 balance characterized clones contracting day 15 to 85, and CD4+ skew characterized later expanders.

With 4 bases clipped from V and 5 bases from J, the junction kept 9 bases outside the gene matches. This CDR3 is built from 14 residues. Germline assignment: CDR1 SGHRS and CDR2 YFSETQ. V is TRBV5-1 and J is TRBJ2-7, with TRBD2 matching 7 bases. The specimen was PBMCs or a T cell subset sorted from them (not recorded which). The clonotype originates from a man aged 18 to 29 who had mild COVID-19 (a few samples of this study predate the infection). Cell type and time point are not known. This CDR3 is CASSTLGRENEQYF. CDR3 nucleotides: TGCGCCAGCAGCACCTTGGGGAGGGAAAACGAGCAGTACTTC.